Each of the 20 T cell receptor beta chains below was sequenced from the same sample in a study of T cells in localized non-small cell lung cancer. Data came from immunoSEQ multiplex PCR; TCRdb stores just in-frame clones and leaves some out. The sample has approximately 4,100 clones, 35% to 45% seen once. The material sequenced was lung tumor tissue, taken before any cancer treatment. These receptors were taken from a woman aged 35 to 70 with stage I lung adenocarcinoma.

This clone is classed as medium-sized. The V and J genes are TRBV19 and TRBJ1-3, with 7 bases identical to TRBD1. This CDR3 spans 14 amino acids. Germline CDR1 and CDR2: LNHDA and SQIVND (reference sequence). The V and J ends lost 4 bases and 7 bases, in that order; junction bases with no gene match: 7. The CDR3 region is CASSTGDSANTIYF. CDR3 DNA sequence: TGTGCCAGTAGTACCGGGGACAGTGCGAACACCATATATTTT.

The chain joins TRBV6-8 to TRBJ1-1; D call uncertain. The CDR3 spans 13 residues. The germline V and J ends were trimmed by 7 bases and 5 bases, with 14 bases remaining between them. Per the germline V gene, CDR1 is MNHGY and CDR2 is SAAAGT. The CDR3 region is CASTRAGGTEAFF. CDR3 DNA: TGTGCCAGCACCCGGGCTGGAGGAACTGAAGCTTTCTTT.

The V and J genes are TRBV19 and TRBJ2-7; D is possibly TRBD1 (6 bases). Looked up from germline, CDR1 is LNHDA and CDR2 is SQIVND (reference sequence). Between the trimmed V and J ends, which lost 9 bases and 2 bases, there was a span of 14 bases. The CDR3 runs to 13 residues. The chain's CDR3 is CASGQPETYEQYF. CDR3 nucleotide sequence: TGTGCCAGCGGACAGCCGGAAACCTACGAGCAGTACTTC.

V is TRBV19 and J is TRBJ1-1; tentatively, D is TRBD1 (6 bases). V lost 8 bases to trimming and J lost 6 bases, with 16 bases between them. Germline V lookup: CDR1 LNHDA, CDR2 SQIVND (reference sequence). This CDR3 is built from 13 residues. In nucleotides, the CDR3 is TGTGCCAGTCGTGACAGGAGAGACGCTGAAGCTTTCTTT. Its translation: CASRDRRDAEAFF.

CDR3 nucleotide sequence: TGTGCCAGCAGCTTAGTTAGACTAGCGGTCTACAATGAGCAGTTCTTC. Protein product: CASSLVRLAVYNEQFF. The chain combines TRBV11-3 with TRBJ2-1, with TRBD2 matching 9 bases. CDR1 is SGHNT, CDR2 YENEEA, per germline. CDR3 length: 16 residues. V lost 1 base, J lost 3 bases, and 4 bases stayed unmatched.

The chain recombines TRBV18 with TRBJ2-3; 8 nucleotides align to TRBD1. The CDR3 loop spans 15 amino acids. V lost 3 bases and J lost 1; bases outside the gene matches: 3. The germline V gene has CDR1 KGHSH and CDR2 LQKENI. The CDR3 sequence: CASSPPGQGTDTQYF. As DNA, the CDR3 is TGTGCCAGCTCACCCCCGGGACAGGGCACAGATACGCAGTATTTT.

The CDR3 DNA is TGTGCCAGCATCGCGGAGTCAGTTTACAATGAGCAGTTCTTC. Translated: CASIAESVYNEQFF. The chain carries TRBV9 and TRBJ2-1; no clear D. Germline CDR1 is SGDLS and CDR2 is YYNGEE. Trimming pared 6 bases from V and 4 bases from J, leaving 14 bases between. CDR3 length equals 14 residues.

V gene TRBV11-3 combines with J gene TRBJ1-4; D not certain. The CDR3 has 14 residues. Trimming pared 5 bases from V and 1 base from J, leaving 8 bases between. Germline CDR1 reads SGHNT; CDR2 reads YENEEA. CDR3 sequence reads: CASSRGLTNEKLFF. DNA of the CDR3: TGTGCCAGCAGCCGGGGATTAACTAATGAAAAACTGTTTTTT. Full variable domain (missing parts from reference TRBV11-3 and TRBJ1-4): EAGVVQSPRYKIIEKKQPVAFWCNPISGHNTLYWYLQNLGQGPELLIRYENEEAVDDSQLPKDRFSAERLKGVDSTLKIQPAELGDSAVYLCASSRGLTNEKLFFGSGTQLSVL.

This clone was counted between two and nine times. This chain connects TRBV28 to TRBJ1-1; D might be TRBD1 (6 bases). The CDR3 has 14 amino acids. CDR1 and CDR2 (germline): MDHEN, SYDVKM. V lost 8 bases, J lost 9 bases, and 22 bases lay in between. The CDR3 region has the DNA TGTGCCAGCGGGGACCTTCAGGGGTGGGGCAAAGCTTTCTTT. It codes for CASGDLQGWGKAFF.

The chain employs TRBV6-8 and TRBJ1-2; TRBD1 matches 7 bases. V shed 8 bases and J 8 bases; nucleotides not matched to a gene: 8. Germline CDR1 reads MNHGY; CDR2 reads SAAAGT. The CDR3 is 12 amino acids. For the CDR3, the DNA is TGTGCCAGCCAACAGGGGAGCGCAGGCTACACCTTC. As protein: CASQQGSAGYTF.

CDR3 region: CASSQGVGEQFF. The CDR3 DNA follows: TGTGCCAGCAGCCAGGGGGTGGGGGAGCAGTTCTTC. V gene TRBV14 combines with J gene TRBJ2-1; either TRBD1 or TRBD2 may supply D (5 bases each). V was cut by 3 bases and J by 10 bases, with 10 bases left in between. From germline, CDR1 is SGHDN and CDR2 FVKESK. The CDR3 has 12 amino acids.

CDR3 sequence (DNA): TGTGCCAGCAGCTTGCGCATGGGGAGGACAACTGAAGCTTTCTTT. Translation: CASSLRMGRTTEAFF. The V and J genes are TRBV7-2 and TRBJ1-1; a weak D match, TRBD1 (5 bases). The CDR3 sequence is 15 residues long. CDR1 and CDR2 (germline): SGHTA, FQGNSA. V dropped 3 bases and J dropped 5 bases, with 16 bases sitting between them.

The chain recombines TRBV14 with TRBJ2-2, with 10 bases matching TRBD2. The V and J ends lost 1 base and 7 bases, in that order; junction bases with no gene match: 6. The CDR3 is 16 amino acids. Germline V lookup: CDR1 SGHDN, CDR2 FVKESK. In nucleotides, the CDR3 is TGTGCCAGCAGCCAAGGTCTAGCGGGAGTGGTCGGGGAGCTGTTTTTT. Translated, it gives CASSQGLAGVVGELFF.

This chain uses TRBV18 with TRBJ1-4; D remains ambiguous. CDR1 and CDR2 from the germline V gene are KGHSH and LQKENI. The CDR3 contains 15 residues. The V gene lost 2 bases and the J gene lost 0 bases, with 7 bases spanning the gap. DNA for the CDR3: TGTGCCAGCTCACCAGATCAGGCAACTAATGAAAAACTGTTTTTT. It is translated as CASSPDQATNEKLFF.

This clone was picked up a small number of times. This sequence joins TRBV19 and TRBJ1-5; D might be TRBD1 (6 bases). From germline, CDR1 is LNHDA and CDR2 SQIVND (reference sequence). V lost 4 bases and J lost 3, with 16 bases in between. The CDR3 covers 16 residues. CDR3 loop: CASSTRGGTANQPQHF. CDR3 DNA sequence: TGTGCCAGTAGTACCCGGGGGGGCACGGCCAATCAGCCCCAGCATTTT.

This clone was seen more than once but under ten times. The chain links TRBV28 to TRBJ1-4; 8 positions match TRBD1. V lost 3 bases and J lost 8; bases outside the gene matches: 11. This CDR3 region has 16 residues. CDR1 and CDR2 from the germline V gene are MDHEN and SYDVKM. The CDR3 sequence: CASSFARGRGVEKLFF. DNA of the CDR3: TGTGCCAGCAGTTTTGCCAGGGGGCGAGGTGTCGAAAAACTGTTTTTT.

This chain links TRBV2 with TRBJ1-1; 7 nucleotides align to TRBD1. CDR1 SNHLY and CDR2 FYNNEI come from the germline V gene. The CDR3 runs to 15 residues. With V trimmed by 6 bases and J by 7 bases, 14 bases remained unmatched. The chain's CDR3 is CASRESYRGRGEAFF. DNA for the CDR3: TGTGCCAGCAGAGAATCCTATAGGGGGCGAGGTGAAGCTTTCTTT.

This chain links TRBV30 with TRBJ1-1, with D hard to call. Between the trimmed V and J ends, which lost 2 bases and 0 bases, there was a span of 16 bases. The CDR3 is made up of 16 amino acids. Germline V gene sequence: CDR1 GTSNPN, CDR2 SVGIG (reference sequence). The CDR3 nucleotides are TGTGCCTGGAGTCGGTGGTCCCCTAATTTGAACACTGAAGCTTTCTTT. It specifies CAWSRWSPNLNTEAFF.

Judged by abundance, this clone is medium-sized. The chain links TRBV9 to TRBJ2-5; weak D call: TRBD1 (6 bases). CDR3 length equals 13 residues. The germline V gene has CDR1 SGDLS and CDR2 YYNGEE. V shed 6 bases and J shed 1 base, with 10 bases lying between them. CDR3 in amino acids: CASTRGGQETQYF. The CDR3 nucleotides are TGTGCCAGCACACGAGGGGGCCAAGAGACCCAGTACTTC. Full variable domain (missing parts from reference TRBV9 and TRBJ2-5): DSGVTQTPKHLITATGQRVTLRCSPRSGDLSVYWYQQSLDQGLQFLIQYYNGEERAKGNILERFSAQQFPDLHSELNLSSLELGDSALYFCASTRGGQETQYFGPGTRLLVL.

The V call is TRBV29-1, the J call TRBJ1-4; TRBD1 matches at 8 bases. Germline CDR1 reads SQVTM; CDR2 reads ANQGSEA. The V gene end was trimmed by 6 bases and the J gene end by 8 bases; junction bases not matched to a gene: 8. CDR3 length: 13 residues. The CDR3 loop reads CSVAPGQDEKLFF. The CDR3 nucleotides read TGCAGCGTAGCACCGGGACAGGACGAAAAACTGTTTTTT.